The rows below give T cell receptor beta chains drawn from one sample of a study of blood T cell repertoires in COVID-19. The assay was immunoSEQ multiplex PCR, and TCRdb's table has in-frame clones only and misses some. Among approximately 44,000 clones listed, approximately 90% were seen once. Sequences were obtained from peripheral blood. These receptors were collected from a man aged 45-65 years with COVID-19, enrolled during active disease. The CDR3 runs from the conserved cysteine through the conserved F or W. D genes are given only for firm matches. Where a row states a size, it is once, few, many or the class of an expanded clone; other rows omit it.

>TRBD1|TRBJ1-5|TRBV2|.|16
TGTGCCAGCAGTAAAACAGGGGCATATAGCAATCAGCCCCAGCATTTT
CASSKTGAYSNQPQHF
>TRBD2|TRBJ2-7|TRBV19|.|15
TGTGCCAGTAGTATCTCTAGCGGGAGTTCCTACGAGCAGTACTTC
CASSISSGSSYEQYF
>.|TRBJ1-2|TRBV11-2|.|16
TGTGCCAGCAGCTTAGCGCTGGGAGAGGCTAACTATGGCTACACCTTC
CASSLALGEANYGYTF
>.|TRBJ1-2|TRBV7-2|.|15
TGTGCCAGCAGCTTACCAGTGGGCCTCCTCGATGGCTACACCTTC
CASSLPVGLLDGYTF
>TRBD1|TRBJ1-1|TRBV19|.|13
TGTGCCAGTGGGGACAGACTAAACACTGAAGCTTTCTTT
CASGDRLNTEAFF
>TRBD1|TRBJ2-3|TRBV19|.|16
TGTGCCAGTAGTCCCTCGACAGGGCTGAGCACAGATACGCAGTATTTT
CASSPSTGLSTDTQYF
>.|TRBJ2-1|TRBV29-1|.|15
TGCAGCGTTGGAATTAGTGGTAGCTCCTACAATGAGCAGTTCTTC
CSVGISGSSYNEQFF
>TRBD1|TRBJ2-7|TRBV5-1|.|14
TGCGCCAGCAGCTCTTCACAGGGACAGGGCGAGCAGTACTTC
CASSSSQGQGEQYF
>.|TRBJ2-1|TRBV19|once|14
TGTGCCAGTAGTATGCGGTGGGAGGTACATGAGCAGTTCTTC
CASSMRWEVHEQFF
>TRBD1|TRBJ2-7|TRBV11-3|few|15
TGTGCCAGCTGGTGCCCCCGGGACAGTAACTACGAGCAGTACTTC
CASWCPRDSNYEQYF
>TRBD1|TRBJ2-7|TRBV2|.|16
TGTGCCAGCAGTGAACAGAGGACAGGGGGCATGGGGGAGCAGTACTTC
CASSEQRTGGMGEQYF
>.|TRBJ1-3|TRBV19|.|14
TGTGCCAGTAAGGAGGGCCACTCTGGAAACACCATATATTTT
CASKEGHSGNTIYF
>.|TRBJ1-4|TRBV7-9|.|14
TGTGCCAGCAGCTCCGGGACGGGGGATGAAAAACTGTTTTTT
CASSSGTGDEKLFF
>.|TRBJ2-7|TRBV6-5|few|15
TGTGCCAGCAGTTATGCCGGGGGAAGCTCCTACGAGCAGTACTTC
CASSYAGGSSYEQYF
>TRBD1|TRBJ1-4|TRBV6-2/TRBV6-3|.|15
TGTGCCAGCAGTTACTCGTGGGACAGGGATGAAAAACTGTTTTTT
CASSYSWDRDEKLFF
>.|TRBJ2-2|TRBV6-4|once|13
TGTGCCAGCAGGGCGGAGGGCCTCGGGGAGCTGTTTTTT
CASRAEGLGELFF
>TRBD1|TRBJ1-1|TRBV5-1|.|14
TGCGCCAGCAGCCCGGACAGGGGGTCCACTGAAGCTTTCTTT
CASSPDRGSTEAFF
>.|TRBJ2-2|TRBV6-5|.|15
TGTGCCAGCACTACAAGGACTGGAAACACCGGGGAGCTGTTTTTT
CASTTRTGNTGELFF
>TRBD1|TRBJ2-6|TRBV5-1|.|17
TGCGCCAGCAGCTCGGGACAGGCCTACTCTGGGGCCAACGTCCTGACTTTC
CASSSGQAYSGANVLTF
>TRBD2|TRBJ2-1|TRBV27|.|18
TGTGCCAGCAGTTTATCTCGTGCCGGACTAGCGGGATTGGCTGAGCAGTTCTTC
CASSLSRAGLAGLAEQFF
>.|TRBJ2-1|TRBV7-2|.|15
TGTGCCAGCAGCTTGGAGGGACGGAATTACAATGAGCAGTTCTTC
CASSLEGRNYNEQFF
>TRBD1|TRBJ1-2|TRBV5-5|few|16
TGTGCCAGCAGCTCCCCTTCGACAGGGCCTAACTATGGCTACACCTTC
CASSSPSTGPNYGYTF
>.|TRBJ1-2|TRBV4-1|once|12
TGCGCCAGCAGCCAACCATGGCTTGGCTACACCTTC
CASSQPWLGYTF
>TRBD1|TRBJ2-2|TRBV12-5|few|13
TGTGCTAGTGGACAGGGGCACACCGGGGAGCTGTTTTTT
CASGQGHTGELFF
>.|TRBJ1-5|TRBV5-8|few|17
TGTGCCAGCAGCCCCCTCTCGGGGGGAGATAGCAATCAGCCCCAGCATTTT
CASSPLSGGDSNQPQHF
>TRBD1|TRBJ2-7|TRBV14|.|15
TGTGCCAGCAGCCAAGACCGACAGGGAACCGACGAGCAGTACTTC
CASSQDRQGTDEQYF
>TRBD1|TRBJ1-5|TRBV6-4|.|17
TGTGCCAGCGGCCGTCCTACAGGGGAAGGGCACAATCAGCCCCAGCATTTT
CASGRPTGEGHNQPQHF
>TRBD1|TRBJ1-1|TRBV7-2|.|16
TGTGCCAGCAGCTTAGACTCGGGAGGGGGCCGAACTGAAGCTTTCTTT
CASSLDSGGGRTEAFF
>TRBD1|TRBJ1-1|TRBV30|once|13
TGTGCCTGGAGCGCTGGACAGGGGCTAGGGGCTTTCTTT
CAWSAGQGLGAFF
>.|TRBJ2-3|TRBV9|.|12
TGTGCCAGCAGTCTCTTACAGGATACGCAGTATTTT
CASSLLQDTQYF
>TRBD2|TRBJ2-7|TRBV19|.|14
TGTGCCAGTAGTCGGGGGGGGGCCGCGGACGAGCAGTACTTC
CASSRGGAADEQYF
>TRBD2|TRBJ2-7|TRBV7-2|once|15
TGTGCCAGCAGCTTAAGGGTAGCGGGAGACTACGAGCAGTACTTC
CASSLRVAGDYEQYF
>TRBD1|TRBJ1-4|TRBV7-8|.|17
TGTGCCAGCAGCCTCGTTACAGGGGATCCAACTAATGAAAAACTGTTTTTT
CASSLVTGDPTNEKLFF
>.|TRBJ2-7|TRBV11-2|.|17
TGTGCCAGCAGCTTAGTTTCGTTACGGGACTCTGGCTACGAGCAGTACTTC
CASSLVSLRDSGYEQYF
>TRBD1|TRBJ2-7|TRBV11-3|.|15
TGTGCCAGCAGCTTTCGGACAGGGAAGGGCTACGAGCAGTACTTC
CASSFRTGKGYEQYF
>TRBD2|TRBJ2-3|TRBV4-3|.|15
TGCGCCAGCAGCCAGCCCGGGACTAGCGGGAATACGCAGTATTTT
CASSQPGTSGNTQYF